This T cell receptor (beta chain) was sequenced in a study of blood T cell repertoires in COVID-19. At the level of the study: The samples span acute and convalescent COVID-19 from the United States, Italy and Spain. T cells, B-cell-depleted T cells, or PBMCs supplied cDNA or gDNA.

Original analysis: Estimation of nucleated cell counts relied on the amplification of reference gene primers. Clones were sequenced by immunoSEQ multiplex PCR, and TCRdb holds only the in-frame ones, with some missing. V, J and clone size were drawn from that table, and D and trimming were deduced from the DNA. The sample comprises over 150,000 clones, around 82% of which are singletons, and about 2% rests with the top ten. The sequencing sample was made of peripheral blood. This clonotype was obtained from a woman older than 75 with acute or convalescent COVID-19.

The CDR3 reads CASSSGQDNGELFF. The CDR3 DNA is TGTGCCAGCAGCTCGGGACAGGACAACGGGGAGCTGTTTTTT. The V call is TRBV3-1 (or the pseudogene TRBV3-2), the J call TRBJ2-2, with 8 bases matching TRBD1. After removal of 5 bases from V and 7 bases from J, the junction contained 6 bases not matched to a gene. The CDR3 length is 14 residues. From germline, CDR1 is LGHDT and CDR2 YNNKEL (reference sequence).